Sequencing of this TCR beta chain was carried out in a study of cytomegalovirus exposure and HLA in healthy donors. Study-wide results and caveats: About 90% or about 30% of the time was how often most TCR beta V segments were productive, according to an earlier analysis. A likely sequencing artifact accounted for one observed cluster of highly shared sequence variants.

The CDR3 runs 15 residues. Germline values: CDR1 SSHAT, CDR2 FNYEAQ (reference sequence). The J segment lost 6 bases and the V segment lost 5 bases, leaving 10 bases of the junction unmatched. This clone appeared a single time. Its antigen is not known. PCR used 60 Vbeta primers and 13 Jbeta primers. The repertoire was sequenced with immunoSEQ multiplex PCR; TCRdb's copy has only in-frame clones and lacks some. The top ten clones hold about 0.69% of a sample with about 100,000 clones, roughly 75% of them seen once. The chain couples TRBV7-7 to TRBJ2-1; 7 bases map to TRBD1. The TCR comes from a woman in her sixties in good health and CMV-seronegative. The specimen sequenced was PBMCs. DNA of the CDR3: TGTGCCAGCAGCAGACAGGGTTATACCACCAATGAGCAGTTCTTC. Protein: CASSRQGYTTNEQFF.